Detailed here is one TCR beta chain. The source of the sample is a study of blood T cell repertoires in COVID-19. In the study overall: Sample material is recorded as cDNA or gDNA derived from T cells, B-cell-depleted T cells, or PBMCs.

Germline V gene data show CDR1 as LGHNA and CDR2 as YNFKEQ. This CDR3 is built from 15 residues. V lost 0 bases to trimming and J lost 8 bases; unmatched junction nucleotides: 4. Under the authors' procedure: From reference gene primer amplification, estimates of nucleated cell counts were derived. Sequenced by immunoSEQ multiplex PCR; TCRdb stores in-frame clones only, minus some. D and trimming were read from the DNA, whereas the V and J calls and clone size are those reported in that table. This sample has around 140,000 clones; about four fifths occur once, and the top ten carry under 5.5%. What was sequenced was peripheral blood. The source of this sequence is a human donor in a cohort sampled during active COVID-19. The chain combines TRBV4-2 with TRBJ2-1, with TRBD2 matching 10 bases. The DNA of the CDR3 is TGTGCCAGCAGCCAAGATCGGCTAGCGGGGGATGAGCAGTTCTTC. Encoded protein: CASSQDRLAGDEQFF.